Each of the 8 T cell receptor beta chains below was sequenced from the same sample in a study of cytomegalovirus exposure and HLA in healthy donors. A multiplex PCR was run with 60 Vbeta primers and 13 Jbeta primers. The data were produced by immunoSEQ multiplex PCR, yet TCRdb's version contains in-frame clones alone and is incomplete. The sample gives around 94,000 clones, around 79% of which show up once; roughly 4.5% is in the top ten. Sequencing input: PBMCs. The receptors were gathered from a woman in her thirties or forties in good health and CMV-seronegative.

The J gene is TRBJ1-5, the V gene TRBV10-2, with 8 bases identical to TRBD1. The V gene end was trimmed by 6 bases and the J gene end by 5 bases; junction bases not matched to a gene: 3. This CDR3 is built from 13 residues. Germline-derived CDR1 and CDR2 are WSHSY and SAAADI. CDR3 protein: CASRQTGDQPQHF. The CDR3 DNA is TGCGCCAGCAGACAGACAGGGGATCAGCCCCAGCATTTT.

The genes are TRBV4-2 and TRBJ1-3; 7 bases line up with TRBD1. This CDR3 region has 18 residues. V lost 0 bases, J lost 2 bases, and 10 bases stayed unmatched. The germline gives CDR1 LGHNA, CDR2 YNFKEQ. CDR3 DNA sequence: TGTGCCAGCAGCCAAGATGAGAGACAGGGTGTCGCTGGAAACACCATATATTTT. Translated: CASSQDERQGVAGNTIYF.

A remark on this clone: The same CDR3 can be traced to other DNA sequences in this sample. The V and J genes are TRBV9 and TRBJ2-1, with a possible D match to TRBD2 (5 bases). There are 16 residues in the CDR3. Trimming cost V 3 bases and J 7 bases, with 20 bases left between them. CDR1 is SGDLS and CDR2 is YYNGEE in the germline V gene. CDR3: CASSEREPGAGNEQFF. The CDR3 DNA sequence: TGTGCCAGCAGCGAGAGGGAGCCAGGAGCAGGAAATGAGCAGTTCTTC.

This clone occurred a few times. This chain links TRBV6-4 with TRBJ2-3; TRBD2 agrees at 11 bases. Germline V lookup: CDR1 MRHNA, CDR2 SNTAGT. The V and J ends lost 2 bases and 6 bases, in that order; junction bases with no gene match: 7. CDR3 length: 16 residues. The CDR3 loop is CASSDVAGGPKDTQYF. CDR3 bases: TGTGCCAGCAGTGACGTAGCGGGGGGGCCGAAGGATACGCAGTATTTT.

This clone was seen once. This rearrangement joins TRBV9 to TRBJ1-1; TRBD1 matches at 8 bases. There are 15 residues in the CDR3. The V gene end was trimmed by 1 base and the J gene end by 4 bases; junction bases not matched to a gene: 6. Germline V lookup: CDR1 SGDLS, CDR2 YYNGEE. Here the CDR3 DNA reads TGTGCCAGCAGCGTAACGACAGGGGCGGGCACTGAAGCTTTCTTT. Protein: CASSVTTGAGTEAFF. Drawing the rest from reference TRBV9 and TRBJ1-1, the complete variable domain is DSGVTQTPKHLITATGQRVTLRCSPRSGDLSVYWYQQSLDQGLQFLIQYYNGEERAKGNILERFSAQQFPDLHSELNLSSLELGDSALYFCASSVTTGAGTEAFFGQGTRLTVV.

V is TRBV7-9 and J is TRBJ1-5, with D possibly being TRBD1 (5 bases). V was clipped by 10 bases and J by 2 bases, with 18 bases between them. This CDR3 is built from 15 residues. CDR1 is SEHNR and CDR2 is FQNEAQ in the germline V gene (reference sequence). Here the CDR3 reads CATEGGGRGNQPQHF. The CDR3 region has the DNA TGTGCCACCGAAGGTGGGGGGAGAGGCAATCAGCCCCAGCATTTT.

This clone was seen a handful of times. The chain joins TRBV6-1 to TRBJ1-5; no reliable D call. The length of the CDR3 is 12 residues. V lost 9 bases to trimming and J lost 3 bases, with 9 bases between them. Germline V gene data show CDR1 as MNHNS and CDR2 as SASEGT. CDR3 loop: CASSLSNQPQHF. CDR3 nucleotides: TGTGCCAGTTCCCTATCCAATCAGCCCCAGCATTTT.

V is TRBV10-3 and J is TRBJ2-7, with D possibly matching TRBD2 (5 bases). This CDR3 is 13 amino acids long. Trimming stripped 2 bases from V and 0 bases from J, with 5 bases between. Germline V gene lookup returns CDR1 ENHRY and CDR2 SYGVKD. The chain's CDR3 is CAISEGSSYEQYF. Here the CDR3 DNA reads TGTGCCATCAGTGAGGGGAGCTCCTACGAGCAGTACTTC.